This TCR delta chain was sequenced during a study of gamma-delta T cells after stem cell transplantation. Germline V gene sequence: CDR1 GEAIGNYY, CDR2 EKD. Trimming removed 5 bases at V and 0 bases at J, with 21 bases between. This CDR3 is built from 17 residues. This clone was seen more than once but under ten times. TCRdb ran CATT on the RT-PCR reads. Among about 730 delta-chain clones, roughly 12% were seen once, and the ten largest hold around 23%. This chain uses TRDV2 with TRDJ1; tentatively, D is TRDD3 (6 bases). Sequencing input: gamma-delta T cells. This TCR derives from a human donor. It is not recorded whose cells these are; they may come from a transplant donor. This table probably holds off-target reads from a library built for another chain. In nucleotides, the CDR3 is TGTGCCTGTGGGCCCTCTCTAGCTGGGGACCACACCGATAAACTCATCTTT. Translation: CACGPSLAGDHTDKLIF.